This entry lists 22 T cell receptor beta chains sequenced from one sample in a study of shared clonotypes between healthy human individuals. Some clones are missing from TCRdb's copy, which holds only in-frame ones; the method was immunoSEQ multiplex PCR. The repertoire consists of some 580,000 clones, with approximately 97% occurring once and the leading ten covering 0.045% to 0.06%. The sequenced sample was naive CD4+ T cells sorted from blood. Subset of the sample: CD45RA+ positively selected. These receptors all stem from a woman aged 25-40 years in good health.

The chain links TRBV7-9 to TRBJ1-1; 7 bases map to TRBD1. With V trimmed by 1 base and J by 10 bases, 6 bases remained unmatched. The germline CDR1 and CDR2 sequences are SEHNR and FQNEAQ (reference sequence). The CDR3 contains 13 residues. The CDR3 nucleotides are TGTGCCAGCAGCTTAGAGGGGGCGATCGCAGCTTTCTTT. Encoded protein: CASSLEGAIAAFF. Full variable domain (missing parts from reference TRBV7-9 and TRBJ1-1): DTGVSQNPRHKITKRGQNVTFRCDPISEHNRLYWYRQTLGQGPEFLTYFQNEAQLEKSRLLSDRFSAERPKGSFSTLEIQRTEQGDSAMYLCASSLEGAIAAFFGQGTRLTVV.

V usage is TRBV14 and J usage is TRBJ2-1, with a possible D match to TRBD1 (5 bases). The V gene's germline CDR1 is SGHDN and CDR2 FVKESK. V shed 3 bases and J shed 6 bases, with 9 bases lying between them. The CDR3 runs to 13 residues. The CDR3 reads CASSQRDSNEQFF. The CDR3 DNA reads TGTGCCAGCAGCCAGAGAGACAGCAATGAGCAGTTCTTC.

This sequence joins TRBV27 and TRBJ1-2; TRBD1 aligns across 7 bases. Germline V gene lookup returns CDR1 MNHEY and CDR2 SMNVEV (reference sequence). The V gene end was trimmed by 6 bases and the J gene end by 1 base; junction bases not matched to a gene: 14. CDR3 length: 17 amino acids. The CDR3 sequence is CASSPWGQTILNYGYTF. Here the CDR3 DNA reads TGTGCCAGCAGCCCTTGGGGACAGACAATTCTTAACTATGGCTACACCTTC.

The J gene is TRBJ2-7, the V gene TRBV27; tentatively, D is TRBD2 (6 bases). The CDR3 consists of 14 residues. Germline values: CDR1 MNHEY, CDR2 SMNVEV (reference sequence). V was clipped by 3 bases and J by 2 bases, with 11 bases between them. The CDR3 reads CASSLAGRAYEQYF. DNA of the CDR3: TGTGCCAGCAGTTTGGCGGGACGGGCCTACGAGCAGTACTTC.

This clone was detected once. The chain links TRBV10-3 to TRBJ2-7, with 8 nucleotides matching TRBD1. V lost 6 bases and J lost 4; bases outside the gene matches: 5. The germline CDR1 and CDR2 sequences are ENHRY and SYGVKD. This CDR3 spans 13 amino acids. The CDR3 here is CAISSGQGYEQYF. The CDR3 DNA follows: TGTGCCATCAGCTCCGGACAGGGTTACGAGCAGTACTTC.

The chain carries TRBV7-2 and TRBJ1-4, with unresolved D. Germline V gene sequence: CDR1 SGHTA, CDR2 FQGNSA. The CDR3 loop spans 15 amino acids. V was clipped by 1 base and J by 2 bases, with 8 bases between them. The CDR3 protein is CASSLGGLTNEKLFF. CDR3 nucleotide sequence: TGTGCCAGCAGCTTAGGCGGCTTGACTAATGAAAAACTGTTTTTT.

The chain links TRBV10-3 to TRBJ2-5; 7 nucleotides match TRBD2. Trimming took 3 bases from V and 4 from J; bases not matched to a gene: 5. Germline V CDR1 and CDR2: ENHRY, SYGVKD. There are 14 residues in the CDR3. The CDR3 coding sequence is TGTGCCATCAGTGATAACGGGGGGAGAGAGACCCAGTACTTC. The encoded protein is CAISDNGGRETQYF.

This clone was seen once. The chain combines TRBV13 with TRBJ2-5, with D perhaps matching TRBD1 or TRBD2 (5 bases each). Per the germline V gene, CDR1 is PRHDT and CDR2 is FYEKMQ (reference sequence). CDR3 length: 15 residues. V gave up 0 bases and J gave up 0 bases, with 8 bases separating them. CDR3 sequence: CASSLGRGYQETQYF. CDR3 nucleotide sequence: TGTGCCAGCAGCTTAGGGAGGGGATACCAAGAGACCCAGTACTTC.

This chain connects TRBV9 to TRBJ1-1; D gene uncertain. V lost 1 base and J lost 1, with 8 bases in between. CDR1 is SGDLS, CDR2 YYNGEE, per germline. This CDR3 spans 14 amino acids. As DNA, the CDR3 is TGTGCCAGCAGCGTAAGGCAGTCGAACACTGAAGCTTTCTTT. Its translation is CASSVRQSNTEAFF.

This clone was seen once. The V gene is TRBV7-8, the J gene TRBJ2-1; TRBD2 might be the D (5 bases). The germline gives CDR1 SGHVS, CDR2 FQNEAQ. With 2 bases removed from V and 6 bases from J, the gap between germline ends came to 14 bases. The CDR3 runs to 15 residues. The DNA of the CDR3 is TGTGCCAGCAGCTTAAGTCCCCTAGCTATCAATGAGCAGTTCTTC. Amino acid sequence: CASSLSPLAINEQFF.

CDR3 nucleotide sequence: TGTGCCAGCAGCGACCATTTAACTAATGAAAAACTGTTTTTT. Translation: CASSDHLTNEKLFF. V is TRBV7-6 and J is TRBJ1-4, with no clear D. Trimming cost V 5 bases and J 1 base, with 8 bases left between them. The CDR3 is 14 amino acids. Germline V gene lookup returns CDR1 SGHVS and CDR2 FNYEAQ.

V and J are TRBV7-7 and TRBJ1-1; 9 positions match TRBD1. The J segment lost 0 bases and the V segment lost 5 bases, leaving 13 bases of the junction unmatched. Germline V gives CDR1 SSHAT, CDR2 FNYEAQ (reference sequence). This CDR3 has 18 residues. The CDR3 DNA is TGTGCCAGCAGCCAAGACAGGGCGGACAGGGGTATGAACACTGAAGCTTTCTTT. This translates into CASSQDRADRGMNTEAFF.

A few counts support this clone. J is TRBJ1-3 and V is TRBV6-1; D unresolved. V lost 3 bases to trimming and J lost 9 bases, with 12 bases between them. Germline-derived CDR1 and CDR2 are MNHNS and SASEGT. This CDR3 has 13 amino acids. The CDR3 region is CASSEGRSSTIYF. The CDR3 DNA sequence: TGTGCCAGCAGTGAGGGCCGCAGTAGCACCATATATTTT.

This chain links TRBV5-1 with TRBJ2-7; TRBD2 matches 8 bases. The junction had 2 bases not matched to a gene; V was cut back by 4 bases and J by 2 bases. Germline V lookup: CDR1 SGHRS, CDR2 YFSETQ. The CDR3 sequence is 13 residues long. CDR3 loop: CASSTGLAYEQYF. The CDR3 nucleotides are TGCGCCAGCAGCACGGGACTAGCCTACGAGCAGTACTTC. Full variable domain (outside the CDR3, taken from reference TRBV5-1 and TRBJ2-7): KAGVTQTPRYLIKTRGQQVTLSCSPISGHRSVSWYQQTPGQGLQFLFEYFSETQRNKGNFPGRFSGRQFSNSRSEMNVSTLELGDSALYLCASSTGLAYEQYFGPGTRLTVT.

V gene TRBV10-1 combines with J gene TRBJ2-2; 7 bases map to TRBD1. This CDR3 has 17 residues. The germline V gene encodes CDR1 WNHNN and CDR2 SYGVQD (reference sequence). After removal of 0 bases from V and 1 base from J, the junction contained 5 bases not matched to a gene. DNA for the CDR3: TGCGCCAGCAGTGAGTCGAGGCGGACAGGGAACACCGGGGAGCTGTTTTTT. Residues: CASSESRRTGNTGELFF.

The J gene is TRBJ2-5, the V gene TRBV10-2; 9 nucleotides line up with TRBD1. Per the germline V gene, CDR1 is WSHSY and CDR2 is SAAADI. The CDR3 loop spans 17 amino acids. Germline trimming cut 2 bases from V and 3 bases from J; bases unmatched to any gene: 10. The CDR3 region has the DNA TGCGCCAGCAGTGAGGGTGACAGGGGGGATGGTGAAGAGACCCAGTACTTC. The encoded protein is CASSEGDRGDGEETQYF.

The CDR3, as DNA: TGTGCCAGCAGCTTAGCGGGAGCCTACAATGAGCAGTTCTTC. As protein: CASSLAGAYNEQFF. The chain is built from TRBV11-3 and TRBJ2-1; TRBD2 is a possible D gene (6 bases). CDR1 is SGHNT and CDR2 is YENEEA in the germline V gene. Between the trimmed V and J ends, which lost 1 base and 2 bases, there was a span of 6 bases. This CDR3 has 14 residues.

J is TRBJ1-2 and V is TRBV7-8; possible D gene TRBD1, 5 bases. CDR1 is SGHVS and CDR2 is FQNEAQ in the germline V gene. This CDR3 is built from 14 residues. V lost 6 bases and J 2 bases, leaving 13 bases between the germline ends. Written as DNA, the CDR3 is TGTGCCAGCAGACAAACCGGGGCCAACTATGGCTACACCTTC. Its protein is CASRQTGANYGYTF. Full variable domain (missing parts from reference TRBV7-8 and TRBJ1-2): GAGVSQSPRYKVAKRGQDVALRCDPISGHVSLFWYQQALGQGPEFLTYFQNEAQLDKSGLPSDRFFAERPEGSVSTLKIQRTQQEDSAVYLCASRQTGANYGYTFGSGTRLTVV.

The chain couples TRBV10-3 to TRBJ2-7, with D unclear. V was clipped by 10 bases and J by 7 bases, with 17 bases between them. The CDR3 has 12 residues. CDR1 is ENHRY and CDR2 is SYGVKD in the germline V gene. This CDR3 reads CASSDPSGEQYF. The DNA of the CDR3 is TGTGCCAGTTCGGACCCCTCTGGGGAGCAGTACTTC.

The chain has TRBV28 and TRBJ2-7; D may be TRBD2 (6 bases). Trimming left V 6 bases short and J 5 bases short, with 17 bases between. Per germline, CDR1 MDHEN and CDR2 SYDVKM. This CDR3 has 14 residues. The CDR3 region has the DNA TGTGCCAGCAGCTCCGGGGGAGTCAATCACGAGCAGTACTTC. Its translation is CASSSGGVNHEQYF.

The chain employs TRBV7-9 and TRBJ1-1, with 7 bases matching TRBD1. Per the germline V gene, CDR1 is SEHNR and CDR2 is FQNEAQ (reference sequence). CDR3 length: 15 residues. V trimming: 1 base; J trimming: 5 bases; junction bases outside the gene matches: 7. The CDR3 here is CASSLGGGRGTEAFF. The CDR3 DNA reads TGTGCCAGCAGCTTAGGGGGAGGCAGGGGGACTGAAGCTTTCTTT.

J is TRBJ2-1 and V is TRBV6-1; TRBD2 matches 8 bases. Germline loops: CDR1 MNHNS, CDR2 SASEGT. The CDR3 has 14 residues. V trimming: 2 bases; J trimming: 9 bases; junction bases outside the gene matches: 6. The CDR3 DNA is TGTGCCAGCAGTGAACAGACGGGAGGGTTTGAGCAGTTCTTC. Protein product: CASSEQTGGFEQFF.